This T cell receptor (beta chain) derives from a study of T cells in narcolepsy. General study points: Autoreactive clone sequences were missing from some blood memory CD4+ repertoires.

Measured with immunoSEQ multiplex PCR; TCRdb has only the in-frame clones, and not every one. The sample carries some 13,000 clones, 85% to 90% recorded once. V lost 4 bases and J lost 7, with 23 bases in between. From germline, CDR1 is LGHNA and CDR2 YNFKEQ. This CDR3 region has 17 residues. For this clone: The antigen remains unidentified.

Material: CD45RA- memory CD4+ T cells from PBMCs. This chain connects TRBV4-2 to TRBJ1-5; D might be TRBD1 (6 bases). The TCR sequence derives from a human donor with narcolepsy. CDR3 in amino acids: CASSPTKGAGAGQPQHF. DNA for the CDR3: TGTGCCAGCAGCCCAACAAAAGGCGCAGGGGCCGGACAGCCCCAGCATTTT.